This record covers a single T cell receptor beta chain. Its matching antigen is unknown. The data originate from a study of cytomegalovirus exposure and HLA in healthy donors. Findings and caveats of the study: Through in vitro validation, a few CMV-associated chains were shown to be specific for CMV antigens. High specificity and sensitivity for cytomegalovirus status were reported for the classifier. The authors listed 164 TCR beta chains as cytomegalovirus-associated.

V lost 5 bases and J lost 5; bases outside the gene matches: 8. The CDR3 has 15 residues. Looked up from germline, CDR1 is MNHEY and CDR2 is SVGAGI. Generated by immunoSEQ multiplex PCR, the TCRdb table keeps only in-frame clones and is missing some. Among some 72,000 clones listed, about 96% were seen once. This clonotype originated in a man between 18 and 29 years old in good health and CMV-seropositive. The chain combines TRBV6-5 with TRBJ2-5, with 10 bases aligning to TRBD2. The specimen sequenced was PBMCs. The DNA for the CDR3 is TGTGCCAGCAGTACCGGGACTAGCGAGGGGGAGACCCAGTACTTC. This translates into CASSTGTSEGETQYF.